Shown below are 32 T cell receptor beta chains from a single sample sequenced in a study of blood T cell repertoires in COVID-19. Libraries were prepared by immunoSEQ multiplex PCR; TCRdb keeps only in-frame clonotypes and omits some of them. This sample has about 310,000 clones, with approximately 85% found just once. The specimen was PBMCs or T cells enriched from blood (not recorded which). The source is a man in his thirties or forties who had recovered from COVID-19.

The chain employs TRBV16 and TRBJ1-2, with unresolved D. Looked up from germline, CDR1 is KGHSY and CDR2 is FQNENV. The ends were cut back, 1 base at V and 3 bases at J, with 12 bases in the middle. CDR3 length: 15 residues. CDR3: CASSQFRKGDYGYTF. The CDR3 nucleotides are TGTGCCAGCAGCCAATTTCGGAAGGGAGACTATGGCTACACCTTC.

A remark on this clone: The DNA is left out, because the CDR3 cannot be placed on it with certainty; the CDR3 is given as TCRdb lists it. The chain uses TRBV21-1 and TRBJ1-6; the D call in the table, TRBD1, was not verified against the DNA. TRBV21-1 is an annotated pseudogene. The CDR3 is made up of 18 amino acids, end residues included. This chain's CDR3 is CASSKGVGTGTYNSPLHF.

This chain uses TRBV10-2 with TRBJ1-2; 8 nucleotides match TRBD1. Germline CDR1 reads WSHSY; CDR2 reads SAAADI. V trimming: 5 bases; J trimming: 5 bases; junction bases outside the gene matches: 4. This CDR3 has 13 residues. The CDR3 protein is CASSWDRRYGYTF. The CDR3 nucleotides are TGCGCCAGCAGTTGGGACAGGCGATATGGCTACACCTTC.

The chain joins TRBV29-1 to TRBJ1-5; a possible D gene is TRBD1 (6 bases). The germline gives CDR1 SQVTM, CDR2 ANQGSEA. CDR3 length: 14 amino acids. Trimming shortened V by 6 bases and J by 2 bases, and 14 bases separated the two germline ends. The CDR3, as DNA: TGCAGCGTGGACCGGACAGCCGGCAATCAGCCCCAGCATTTT. Amino acid sequence: CSVDRTAGNQPQHF.

The chain has TRBV7-9 and TRBJ1-1; D is undetermined. CDR3 size: 12 residues. In germline, CDR1 is SEHNR, CDR2 FQNEAQ (reference sequence). Deletions cut 5 bases from V and 4 bases from J, with 8 bases between. DNA of the CDR3: TGTGCCAGCAGCATCCCTTTCACTGAAGCTTTCTTT. It yields the protein CASSIPFTEAFF.

This clone was found once. The rearrangement links TRBV19 to TRBJ2-1, with 7 bases aligning to TRBD1. Losses at the gene ends were 6 bases for V and 10 bases for J; bases not matched to a gene: 15. The CDR3 covers 15 residues. CDR1 and CDR2 from the germline V gene are LNHDA and SQIVND (reference sequence). The CDR3: CASSSGQARLGEQFF. CDR3 DNA: TGTGCCAGTAGCTCCGGACAGGCAAGATTAGGGGAGCAGTTCTTC.

This clone was picked up one time. The J gene is TRBJ2-2, the V gene TRBV6-4; D gene uncertain. The CDR3 spans 13 residues. V dropped 4 bases and J dropped 0 bases, with 3 bases sitting between them. Germline V gives CDR1 MRHNA, CDR2 SNTAGT. CDR3 amino acids: CASSVANTGELFF. The CDR3 DNA sequence: TGTGCCAGCAGTGTCGCGAACACCGGGGAGCTGTTTTTT.

The V gene is TRBV3-1 (or the pseudogene TRBV3-2), the J gene TRBJ2-7; D possibly corresponds to TRBD2 (7 bases). Trimming shortened V by 2 bases and J by 3 bases, and 17 bases separated the two germline ends. Germline CDR1 is LGHDT and CDR2 is YNNKEL (reference sequence). The CDR3 runs to 16 residues. CDR3 amino acids: CASSQIGAGADYEQYF. The CDR3 DNA sequence: TGTGCCAGCAGCCAAATTGGGGCGGGGGCCGACTACGAGCAGTACTTC.

This chain links TRBV27 with TRBJ1-1; a possible D gene is TRBD1 (5 bases). Germline CDR1 is MNHEY and CDR2 is SMNVEV (reference sequence). With 6 bases removed from V and 4 bases from J, the gap between germline ends came to 18 bases. The CDR3 length is 15 residues. As DNA, the CDR3 is TGTGCCAGCAGACGAAGCAGGGCGGTTGGCACTGAAGCTTTCTTT. This encodes CASRRSRAVGTEAFF.

The rearrangement links TRBV24-1 to TRBJ2-3, with a possible D match to TRBD1 (6 bases). CDR1 KGHDR and CDR2 SFDVKD come from the germline V gene. The CDR3 contains 11 residues. V lost 0 bases, J lost 13 bases, and 7 bases lay in between. In nucleotides, the CDR3 is TGTGCCACCAGTGATTTGAACAGGGAGTATTTT. Translated, it gives CATSDLNREYF.

In its sample, this clone was seen once. This chain links TRBV3-1 (or the pseudogene TRBV3-2) with TRBJ2-7; 7 bases map to TRBD1. J gave up 8 bases and V 4 bases, and 20 bases lay outside the gene matches. Germline assignment: CDR1 LGHDT and CDR2 YNNKEL (reference sequence). This CDR3 is built from 17 residues. The CDR3 here is CASSLLTGEINSTKQYF. In DNA form, the CDR3 reads TGTGCCAGCAGCCTCCTAACAGGGGAAATCAACTCTACGAAGCAGTACTTC.

V is TRBV7-3 and J is TRBJ2-1, with D unresolved. The CDR3 totals 13 residues. V gave up 5 bases and J gave up 10 bases, with 15 bases separating them. Germline V gene lookup returns CDR1 SGHTA and CDR2 FQGTGA. The CDR3 nucleotides are TGTGCCAGCAGCCCCCAAATCGGCGGCGAGCAGTTCTTC. This sequence encodes CASSPQIGGEQFF.

V usage is TRBV4-2 and J usage is TRBJ1-6, with 7 bases fitting TRBD1. This CDR3 is 18 amino acids long. J was trimmed by 12 bases and V by 0 bases; bases with no gene match: 17. Germline CDR1 and CDR2: LGHNA and YNFKEQ. CDR3 sequence reads: CASSQDISGGQIKVPLHF. For the CDR3, the DNA is TGTGCCAGCAGCCAAGATATTTCTGGGGGACAGATAAAGGTACCCCTCCACTTT.

The chain couples TRBV7-2 to TRBJ2-7; weak D call: TRBD1 (5 bases). This CDR3 has 15 amino acids. CDR1 and CDR2 (germline): SGHTA, FQGNSA. V gave up 5 bases and J gave up 2 bases, with 16 bases separating them. The CDR3 here is CASSSLLGPTYEQYF. CDR3 coding DNA: TGTGCCAGCAGCAGCCTCTTGGGGCCGACCTACGAGCAGTACTTC.

The CDR3, as DNA: TGCGCCAGCAGCACCCAGGGTTCCGCAGATACGCAGTATTTT. Protein product: CASSTQGSADTQYF. This rearrangement joins TRBV5-1 to TRBJ2-3; TRBD1 might be the D (5 bases). The CDR3 is made up of 14 amino acids. CDR1 and CDR2 (germline): SGHRS, YFSETQ. V lost 4 bases and J 4 bases, leaving 13 bases between the germline ends.

The rearrangement uses TRBV7-2 and TRBJ2-1; 10 nucleotides align to TRBD2. Per the germline V gene, CDR1 is SGHTA and CDR2 is FQGNSA. V dropped 2 bases and J dropped 6; count of bases not matched to a gene: 10. The CDR3 is 17 residues long. DNA for the CDR3: TGTGCCAGCAGCTTATCTTTCAGCGGGGGGGCAGGCAATGAGCAGTTCTTC. The encoded protein is CASSLSFSGGAGNEQFF.

This clone was detected only once. The chain uses TRBV11-2 and TRBJ1-2; D uncertain. The CDR3 totals 14 residues. Germline loops: CDR1 SGHAT, CDR2 FQNNGV. Trimming cost V 0 bases and J 6 bases, with 11 bases left between them. The DNA of the CDR3 is TGTGCCAGCAGCTTAGAAAGGGCCGGGGATGGCTACACCTTC. Translating gives CASSLERAGDGYTF.

The rearrangement uses TRBV3-1 (or the pseudogene TRBV3-2) and TRBJ1-5; the D is unclear. Germline V lookup: CDR1 LGHDT, CDR2 YNNKEL (reference sequence). The germline V and J ends were trimmed by 0 bases and 2 bases, with 14 bases remaining between them. The CDR3 length is 17 residues. CDR3 amino acids: CASSQDLTGYGNQPQHF. In nucleotides, the CDR3 is TGTGCCAGCAGCCAAGATCTCACGGGTTATGGCAATCAGCCCCAGCATTTT.

V usage is TRBV29-1 and J usage is TRBJ1-2; the match to TRBD1 covers 10 bases. The J segment lost 3 bases and the V segment lost 5 bases, leaving 9 bases of the junction unmatched. Germline V gene lookup returns CDR1 SQVTM and CDR2 ANQGSEA. The CDR3 loop spans 15 amino acids. The CDR3 sequence: CSVINPGQGHYGYTF. In nucleotides, the CDR3 is TGCAGCGTTATAAACCCGGGACAGGGGCACTATGGCTACACCTTC.

The chain combines TRBV5-1 with TRBJ1-1; TRBD1 aligns across 7 bases. V shed 5 bases and J 0 bases; nucleotides not matched to a gene: 7. CDR3 length: 15 residues. CDR1 is SGHRS and CDR2 is YFSETQ in the germline V gene. The chain's CDR3 is CASRLGDSMNTEAFF. The CDR3, as DNA: TGCGCCAGCAGGCTGGGGGACAGCATGAACACTGAAGCTTTCTTT.

The CDR3 coding sequence is TGTGCCAGCACCCGCGGCAGAATAAACGGGGAGCTGTTTTTT. Amino acid sequence: CASTRGRINGELFF. The V call is TRBV7-9, the J call TRBJ2-2; the D is unclear. Trimming took off 7 bases at V and 7 bases at J, with 16 bases between the two ends. The CDR3 is 14 residues long. CDR1 is SEHNR and CDR2 is FQNEAQ in the germline V gene (reference sequence).

The chain combines TRBV6-5 with TRBJ1-1; D might be TRBD1 (6 bases). Trimming took off 4 bases at V and 11 bases at J, with 26 bases between the two ends. CDR3 length: 16 amino acids. Germline CDR1 MNHEY, CDR2 SVGAGI. The CDR3 sequence is CASSSRGDTQSRAAFF. The CDR3 nucleotides read TGTGCCAGCAGTTCTCGGGGGGACACTCAAAGTCGGGCGGCTTTCTTT.

This chain uses TRBV7-2 with TRBJ2-2; no reliable D call. CDR1 and CDR2 from the germline V gene are SGHTA and FQGNSA. Trimming shortened V by 0 bases and J by 1 base, and 3 bases separated the two germline ends. The CDR3 has 14 amino acids. This CDR3 is CASSLAQNTGELFF. CDR3 DNA sequence: TGTGCCAGCAGCTTAGCACAGAACACCGGGGAGCTGTTTTTT. Supplemented by reference TRBV7-2 and TRBJ2-2, the full variable domain reads GAGVSQSPSNKVTEKGKDVELRCDPISGHTALYWYRQSLGQGLEFLIYFQGNSAPDKSGLPSDRFSAERTGGSVSTLTIQRTQQEDSAVYLCASSLAQNTGELFFGEGSRLTVL.

CDR3 amino acids: CATGEYGYTF. CDR3 DNA sequence: TGTGCCACAGGTGAATATGGCTACACCTTC. This chain links TRBV19 with TRBJ1-2; unclear D gene. Per germline, CDR1 LNHDA and CDR2 SQIVND (reference sequence). The CDR3 runs 10 residues. V gave up 10 bases and J gave up 5 bases, with 8 bases separating them.

The chain links TRBV5-4 to TRBJ2-2; TRBD2 matches at 7 bases. V shed 3 bases, J shed 4 bases, and the junction held 9 bases outside the gene matches. The V gene's germline CDR1 is SGHNT and CDR2 YYREEE (reference sequence). The CDR3 covers 16 residues. The CDR3 loop reads CASSSASSGRTGELFF. Here the CDR3 DNA reads TGTGCCAGCAGCTCTGCATCTAGCGGCCGCACCGGGGAGCTGTTTTTT.

The chain couples TRBV12-3 or TRBV12-4 to TRBJ2-7, with 7 positions matching TRBD1. V trimming: 7 bases; J trimming: 9 bases; junction bases outside the gene matches: 12. This CDR3 is built from 13 residues. This CDR3 is CASTKRDSLGQYF. The CDR3 DNA is TGTGCCAGCACCAAAAGGGACAGCTTGGGGCAGTACTTC.

The chain has TRBV2 and TRBJ2-7, with 8 bases identical to TRBD1. J was trimmed by 5 bases and V by 6 bases; bases with no gene match: 3. Germline V lookup: CDR1 SNHLY, CDR2 FYNNEI. This CDR3 contains 12 residues. The CDR3 coding sequence is TGTGCCAGCAGCGAGACAGGGGACGAGCAGTACTTC. Protein sequence: CASSETGDEQYF.

The chain recombines TRBV19 with TRBJ2-7, with 7 positions matching TRBD1. Germline trimming cut 5 bases from V and 0 bases from J; bases unmatched to any gene: 7. Per the germline V gene, CDR1 is LNHDA and CDR2 is SQIVND (reference sequence). The CDR3 length is 15 residues. The CDR3, as DNA: TGTGCCAGTAGTCCCCAGACAGGGAGCTCCTACGAGCAGTACTTC. Translating it yields CASSPQTGSSYEQYF.

V gene TRBV18 combines with J gene TRBJ2-2; TRBD1 matches 8 bases. Germline lookup yields CDR1 KGHSH and CDR2 LQKENI. V trimming: 5 bases; J trimming: 4 bases; junction bases outside the gene matches: 0. CDR3 length: 13 residues. The CDR3 sequence is CASSGQGTGELFF. In nucleotides, the CDR3 is TGTGCCAGCTCAGGACAGGGCACCGGGGAGCTGTTTTTT.

This clone was recorded many times. V is TRBV7-9 and J is TRBJ1-1; 11 nucleotides line up with TRBD1. The CDR3 totals 14 residues. Germline CDR1 reads SEHNR; CDR2 reads FQNEAQ (reference sequence). With 5 bases clipped from V and 7 bases from J, the junction kept 6 bases outside the gene matches. This CDR3 is CASSTRTGGDEAFF. The CDR3 DNA reads as TGTGCCAGCAGCACCCGGACAGGGGGCGATGAAGCTTTCTTT.

In this sample, this clone turned up once. The CDR3 region has the DNA TGTGCCAGCAGCCAAGATCACGGTAGCGGGGGGACAGATACGCAGTATTTT. Translation: CASSQDHGSGGTDTQYF. The chain is built from TRBV4-2 and TRBJ2-3; 10 bases fit TRBD2. Germline trimming cut 0 bases from V and 3 bases from J; bases unmatched to any gene: 6. The CDR3 is made up of 17 amino acids. Germline CDR1 LGHNA, CDR2 YNFKEQ.

This clone appeared once. The rearrangement uses TRBV7-8 and TRBJ2-7; maybe TRBD2 (5 bases). The V end was cut by 1 base, the J end by 4 bases, with 8 bases between. The CDR3 spans 13 residues. Germline-derived CDR1 and CDR2 are SGHVS and FQNEAQ. CDR3 residues: CASSLGGVYEQYF. For the CDR3, the DNA is TGTGCCAGCAGCTTAGGGGGAGTTTACGAGCAGTACTTC.